These 6 T cell receptor beta chains came from one sample sequenced in a study of T cells expressing NK-cell markers. From its re-call of the 5' RACE reads, TCRdb lists each CDR3 protein once, without DNA. The sample has roughly 300,000 distinct CDR3 sequences; the top ten hold more than 3.5%. The specimen sequenced was blood T cells: a sorted CD56 or NKG2C T cell subset, CD4+ or CD8+ T cells, or bulk PBMC T cells (not recorded which). These receptors all stem from a woman between 18 and 69 years old in good health.

The chain employs TRBV5-8 and TRBJ1-1. The CDR3 has 14 amino acids. The germline gives CDR1 SGHTS, CDR2 YDEGEE. The CDR3 protein is CASSRKRTGTEAFF.

The genes are TRBV20-1 and TRBJ2-7; TCRdb selects TRBD2, and the lack of DNA leaves this call unchecked. The CDR3 runs 15 residues. Germline CDR1 is DFQATT and CDR2 is SNEGSKA (reference sequence). CDR3 sequence reads: CSAREGLANRGEQYF.

The V call is TRBV27, the J call TRBJ2-1. Germline V gene data show CDR1 as MNHEY and CDR2 as SMNVEV (reference sequence). The CDR3 totals 16 residues. The CDR3: CASSLSPVAGYNEQFF.

The chain is built from TRBV7-7 and TRBJ2-5; without DNA, the TCRdb call of TRBD1 cannot be checked. This CDR3 has 14 amino acids. The germline CDR1 and CDR2 sequences are SSHAT and FNYEAQ (reference sequence). The CDR3 loop is CASSLGGVSETQYF.

CDR3 sequence reads: CSFWAGGPYNEQFF. The chain joins TRBV29-1 to TRBJ2-1; the TCRdb call, TRBD1, lacks DNA for checking. This CDR3 is built from 14 residues. Germline V lookup: CDR1 SQVTM, CDR2 ANQGSEA.

This CDR3 is CASSLDGTSGGLPTDTQYF. The rearrangement links TRBV11-2 to TRBJ2-3; TCRdb indicates TRBD2, and absent DNA this call remains unverified. CDR1 and CDR2 (germline): SGHAT, FQNNGV. The CDR3 totals 19 residues.